This T cell receptor beta chain was sequenced for a study of control samples from healthy donors and cancer patients. Germline V gives CDR1 KGHSH, CDR2 LQKENI. This CDR3 has 16 residues. Trimming removed 1 base from V and 3 bases from J, with 13 bases in between. This clone was detected only once. This table comes from immunoSEQ multiplex PCR, and its TCRdb copy is limited to in-frame clones, with some not included. Altogether about 44,000 clones are present, around 70% being singletons, with the ten largest covering 17%. This TCR was recovered from a male donor with melanoma. The sequencing sample was made of formalin-fixed, paraffin-embedded tissue. The chain couples TRBV18 to TRBJ1-5; weak D call: TRBD1 (6 bases). CDR3 amino acids: CASSPQGGPLNQPQHF. In nucleotides, the CDR3 is TGTGCCAGCTCACCACAAGGGGGGCCACTCAATCAGCCCCAGCATTTT.